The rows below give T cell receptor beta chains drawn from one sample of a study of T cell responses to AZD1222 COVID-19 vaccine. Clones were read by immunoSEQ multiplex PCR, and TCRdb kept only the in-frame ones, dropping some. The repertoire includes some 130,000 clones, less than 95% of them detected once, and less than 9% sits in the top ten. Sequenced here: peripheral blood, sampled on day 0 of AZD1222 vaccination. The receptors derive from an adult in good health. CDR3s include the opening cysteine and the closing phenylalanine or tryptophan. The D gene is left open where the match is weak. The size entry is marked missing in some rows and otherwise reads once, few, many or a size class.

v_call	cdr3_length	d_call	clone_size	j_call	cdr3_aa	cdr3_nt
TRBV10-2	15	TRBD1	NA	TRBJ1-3	CASSGTGYSGNTIYF	TGCGCCAGCAGTGGGACAGGGTACTCTGGAAACACCATATATTTT
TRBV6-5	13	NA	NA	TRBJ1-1	CASNRDKQTEAFF	TGTGCCAGCAACAGAGACAAACAGACTGAAGCTTTCTTT
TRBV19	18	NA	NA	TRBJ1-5	CASSIGLGRGASNQPQHF	TGTGCCAGTAGTATAGGGTTGGGGAGGGGGGCGAGCAATCAGCCCCAGCATTTT
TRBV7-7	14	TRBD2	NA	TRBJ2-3	CASSLGAGRDTQYF	TGTGCTAGCAGCTTAGGAGCGGGGAGGGATACGCAGTATTTT
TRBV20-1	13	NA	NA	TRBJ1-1	CSASRAGTTEAFF	TGCAGTGCTAGTAGGGCAGGGACCACTGAAGCTTTCTTT
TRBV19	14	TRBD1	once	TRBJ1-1	CASRWDRGTTEAFF	TGTGCCAGTAGATGGGACAGGGGGACCACTGAAGCTTTCTTT
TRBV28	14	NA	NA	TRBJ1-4	CASSSGAPMEKLFF	TGTGCCAGCAGTTCAGGGGCGCCTATGGAAAAACTGTTTTTT
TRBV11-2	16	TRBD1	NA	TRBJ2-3	CASSLVSGTEAWTQYF	TGTGCCAGCAGCTTAGTGTCGGGGACAGAGGCGTGGACGCAGTATTTT
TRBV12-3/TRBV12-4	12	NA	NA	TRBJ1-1	CASRVARTEAFF	TGTGCCAGCAGGGTCGCCAGGACAGAAGCTTTCTTT
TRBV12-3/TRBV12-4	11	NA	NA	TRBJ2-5	CASSFSETQYF	TGTGCCAGCAGTTTCTCAGAGACCCAGTACTTC
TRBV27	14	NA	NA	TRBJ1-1	CASSTLSLNTEAFF	TGTGCCAGCAGTACACTCTCCTTGAACACTGAAGCTTTCTTT
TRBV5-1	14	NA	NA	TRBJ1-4	CASSLGRPNEKLFF	TGCGCCAGCAGCTTGGGACGGCCAAATGAAAAACTGTTTTTT
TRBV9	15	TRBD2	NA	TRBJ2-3	CASSVPSGGTDTQYF	TGTGCCAGCAGCGTCCCTAGCGGGGGTACAGATACGCAGTATTTT
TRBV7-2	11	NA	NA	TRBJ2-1	CASSMTNEQFF	TGTGCCAGCAGTATGACAAATGAGCAGTTCTTC
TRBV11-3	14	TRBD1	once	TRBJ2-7	CASSPGTGSYEQYF	TGTGCCAGCAGCCCCGGGACAGGGAGCTACGAGCAGTACTTC
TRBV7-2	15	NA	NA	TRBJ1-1	CASSLDGVRDTEAFF	TGTGCCAGCAGCTTAGACGGGGTAAGGGACACTGAAGCTTTCTTT
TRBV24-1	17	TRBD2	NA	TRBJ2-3	CATSELTSGARTDTQYF	TGTGCCACCAGTGAGTTGACTAGCGGGGCCCGCACAGATACGCAGTATTTT
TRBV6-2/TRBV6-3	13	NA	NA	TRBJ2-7	CASSYSLVAEQYF	TGTGCCAGCAGTTACTCCCTGGTGGCCGAGCAGTACTTC
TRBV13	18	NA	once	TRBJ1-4	CASSLGSSYSGINEKLFF	TGTGCCAGCAGCTTAGGGTCGTCATATTCGGGAATTAATGAAAAACTGTTTTTT
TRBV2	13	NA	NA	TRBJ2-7	CASSLPLGEVRYF	TGTGCCAGCAGCCTCCCCCTCGGCGAAGTGAGGTACTTC
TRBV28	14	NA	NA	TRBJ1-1	CASSFAGLNTEAFF	TGTGCCAGCAGTTTCGCAGGGTTGAACACTGAAGCTTTCTTT
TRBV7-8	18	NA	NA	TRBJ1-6	CASSRNNNPSSYNSPLHF	TGTGCCAGCAGCCGAAACAACAACCCTTCCTCCTATAATTCACCCCTCCACTTT
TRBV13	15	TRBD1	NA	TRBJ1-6	CASSSRDRALSPLHF	TGTGCCAGCAGCTCACGGGACAGGGCCCTTTCACCCCTCCACTTT
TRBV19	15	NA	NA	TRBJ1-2	CASSIGTRGVHGYTF	TGTGCCAGTAGTATAGGTACGAGAGGGGTTCACGGCTACACCTTC
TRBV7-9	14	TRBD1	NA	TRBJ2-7	CASSPRQGAWEQYF	TGTGCCAGCAGCCCAAGACAGGGGGCTTGGGAGCAGTACTTC
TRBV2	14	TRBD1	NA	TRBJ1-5	CASSQGRGHQPQHF	TGTGCCAGCAGTCAGGGGAGGGGGCATCAGCCCCAGCATTTT
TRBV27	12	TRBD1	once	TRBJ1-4	CASSAQGQKLFF	TGTGCCAGCAGTGCGCAGGGACAGAAACTGTTTTTT
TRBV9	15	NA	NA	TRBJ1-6	CASSLSPGANSPLHF	TGTGCCAGCAGCCTTTCCCCGGGGGCGAATTCACCCCTCCACTTT
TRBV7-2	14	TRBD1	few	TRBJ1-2	CASSLATTGSGYTF	TGTGCCAGCAGCTTAGCCACGACAGGGAGTGGCTACACCTTC
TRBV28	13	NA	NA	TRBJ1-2	CASSLSQDDGYTF	TGTGCCAGCAGTTTATCCCAGGACGATGGCTACACCTTC
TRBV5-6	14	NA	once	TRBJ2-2	CASSWGTNTGELFF	TGTGCCAGCAGCTGGGGTACTAACACCGGGGAGCTGTTTTTT
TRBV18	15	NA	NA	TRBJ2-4	CASSPRDEGKNIQYF	TGTGCCAGCTCACCACGGGACGAGGGCAAAAACATTCAGTACTTC